Reported below is one T cell receptor (beta chain). Its antigen is undetermined. This entry belongs to a study of cytomegalovirus exposure and HLA in healthy donors. Background on the study: Unique TCR beta sequences numbering around 110 million came from around 180 million T cells in an earlier analysis. Findings and caveats of the study: Fewer N-insertions than the approximately 680-donor mean were reportedly shown by an Asian-associated ancestry cluster in a later analysis.

The primer mix had 60 Vbeta and 13 Jbeta primers. Sequencing used immunoSEQ multiplex PCR; TCRdb keeps in-frame clones, though not all of them. The sample shows some 76,000 clones, roughly 88% of them seen only once. The CDR3 loop spans 14 amino acids. Germline assignment: CDR1 GTSNPN and CDR2 SVGIG (reference sequence). Between the trimmed V and J ends, which lost 4 bases and 8 bases, there was a span of 15 bases. The chain joins TRBV30 to TRBJ1-6; possibly TRBD1 for D (6 bases). The clonotype comes from a woman aged 25 to 45 in good health and CMV-seronegative. The sequenced material came from PBMCs. CDR3 protein: CAWTPGQYDSPLHF. Here the CDR3 DNA reads TGTGCCTGGACACCGGGACAATATGATTCACCCCTCCACTTT.